The T cell receptor (beta chain) under discussion was sequenced for a study of spatial heterogeneity in lung cancer. The germline gives CDR1 WSHSY, CDR2 SAAADI. Deletions cut 7 bases from V and 0 bases from J, with 4 bases between. The CDR3 consists of 13 residues. Time point denoted: blood at routine non-recurrence follow-up after resection. Sequencing covered unsorted whole RNA taken from tumor, nontumor lung or frozen PBMC. This clonotype was picked up a small number of times. TCRdb analysed the 5' RACE reads with MiXCR anew, one entry per CDR3 protein. Of about 120,000 distinct CDR3 sequences in the sample, roughly an eighth were seen once.

Material: PBMCs, obtained at follow-up. V is TRBV10-2 and J is TRBJ1-6; D is ambiguous. This receptor was taken from a male donor with early-stage non-small cell lung cancer. The CDR3, as DNA: TGCGCCAGCATGGACTCCTATAATTCACCCCTCCACTTT. Residues: CASMDSYNSPLHF.